What follows are 7 T cell receptor beta chains derived from one specimen sequenced in a study of shared clonotypes between healthy human individuals. Some clones are missing from TCRdb's copy, which holds only in-frame ones; the method was immunoSEQ multiplex PCR. This table holds 2 million to 3 million clones, roughly 93% found once. The sample comprised naive CD4+ T cells from PBMCs. Subset indicated: CD45RA+ positively selected. The receptors were sampled from a man aged 18-30 years in good health. Some clones in this sample may be carry-over from other donors' samples.

The rearrangement joins TRBV5-1 to TRBJ2-7; D uncertain. CDR1 and CDR2 from the germline V gene are SGHRS and YFSETQ. The CDR3 covers 15 residues. The V and J ends lost 0 bases and 2 bases respectively, with 12 bases between them. In DNA form, the CDR3 reads TGCGCCAGCAGCTTGGGGGTTCAGCTGGCCTACGAGCAGTACTTC. The encoded protein is CASSLGVQLAYEQYF.

In regard to this clone: This CDR3 is also generated by other DNA sequences in the sample. The V call is TRBV5-1, the J call TRBJ2-2; 8 nucleotides align to TRBD2. The trim removed 4 bases at V and 1 base at J, leaving 3 bases unmatched. The CDR3 totals 15 residues. CDR1 is SGHRS and CDR2 is YFSETQ in the germline V gene. The DNA of the CDR3 is TGCGCCAGCAGCCCGGCGGGAGGGAACACCGGGGAGCTGTTTTTT. Translated, it gives CASSPAGGNTGELFF.

The CDR3 DNA reads as TGTGCCAGCTCGAGTTTGAAGAGCGGGACCGGGGATACGCAGTATTTT. Translating gives CASSSLKSGTGDTQYF. The chain uses TRBV27 and TRBJ2-3; 7 bases match TRBD2. V trimming: 8 bases; J trimming: 6 bases; junction bases outside the gene matches: 17. This CDR3 contains 16 residues. From germline, CDR1 is MNHEY and CDR2 SMNVEV (reference sequence).

The rearrangement joins TRBV7-2 to TRBJ1-5, with a tentative D call TRBD1 (5 bases). Germline CDR1 and CDR2: SGHTA and FQGNSA. This CDR3 has 14 amino acids. Trimming took 6 bases from V and 6 from J, leaving 15 bases between them. As DNA, the CDR3 is TGTGCCAGCAGTTACCAGGGAAGCGGTCAGCCCCAGCATTTT. Its protein product is CASSYQGSGQPQHF.

This clone was detected once. The CDR3 bases are TGTGCCAGCAGCGGTAGACTGGGCACTGAAGCTTTCTTT. Its translation is CASSGRLGTEAFF. The chain employs TRBV9 and TRBJ1-1; D is unclear. Looked up from germline, CDR1 is SGDLS and CDR2 is YYNGEE. Deletions cut 3 bases from V and 4 bases from J, with 10 bases between. The CDR3 covers 13 residues.

The gene calls are TRBV5-1 and TRBJ2-7, with TRBD2 matching over 8 bases. Germline V CDR1 and CDR2: SGHRS, YFSETQ. CDR3 length: 16 residues. V was pared by 2 bases and J by 3 bases, with 10 bases of the junction left unmatched. The CDR3 DNA is TGCGCCAGCAGCTTAGCCTTAGCGGGGCTCTTCTACGAGCAGTACTTC. Protein product: CASSLALAGLFYEQYF.

V gene TRBV30 combines with J gene TRBJ2-1; D is unresolved. The CDR3 loop spans 11 amino acids. Germline-derived CDR1 and CDR2 are GTSNPN and SVGIG (reference sequence). The V end lost 2 bases, the J end lost 7 bases, and 6 bases lay between the germline ends. DNA for the CDR3: TGTGCCTGGAGTTTAATGAATGAGCAGTTCTTC. Translated: CAWSLMNEQFF.